This is a list of T cell receptor beta chains from one sample in a study of cytomegalovirus exposure and HLA in healthy donors. Only in-frame clones appear in the TCRdb table, and some are missing; sequencing was by immunoSEQ multiplex PCR. The profile shows approximately 160,000 clones, about 90% of them singletons. Sequencing was carried out using PBMCs. These receptors all come from a woman under 30 in good health and CMV-seropositive. CDR3s include the opening cysteine and the closing phenylalanine or tryptophan. Fields, in order: J gene, V gene, CDR3 protein.

TRBJ1-3 TRBV6-5 CASSKYGRSGNTIYF
TRBJ2-7 TRBV4-3 CASSQDTGVDEQYF
TRBJ2-1 TRBV18 CASSPGTSGNLGEQFF
TRBJ1-2 TRBV7-9 CASSLLRGDYGYTF
TRBJ2-7 TRBV4-2 CASSQPLAGEGEQYF
TRBJ2-1 TRBV6-5 CASSSVIQEARFF
TRBJ2-1 TRBV5-4 CASSLKTGRDEQFF
TRBJ2-7 TRBV4-3 CASSPDRGSYEQYF
TRBJ1-2 TRBV29-1 CSVVALDGGDYGYTF
TRBJ2-2 TRBV5-1 CASSWRSNTGELFF
TRBJ2-1 TRBV5-4 CASSLGSGSLLTDEQFF
TRBJ2-7 TRBV5-4 CASSDRGLYEQYF
TRBJ2-2 TRBV5-8 CASSFDSRRGELFF
TRBJ2-1 TRBV6-1 CASDLQGHHNNEQFF
TRBJ2-2 TRBV11-2 CASSLGQTGELFF
TRBJ2-3 TRBV14 CASSQQVTDTQYF
TRBJ2-5 TRBV25-1 CASSGAGTGDPETQYF
TRBJ1-5 TRBV10-1 CASSPSWRAQPQHF
TRBJ2-7 TRBV6-5 CASREGTSGREQYF
TRBJ2-4 TRBV6-1 CASREVLGGAIQYF
TRBJ2-7 TRBV6-1 CASSVTGTGGHEQYF
TRBJ2-1 TRBV27 CASSLASGGRAQNEQFF
TRBJ2-1 TRBV7-2 CASSLGYRLGQFF